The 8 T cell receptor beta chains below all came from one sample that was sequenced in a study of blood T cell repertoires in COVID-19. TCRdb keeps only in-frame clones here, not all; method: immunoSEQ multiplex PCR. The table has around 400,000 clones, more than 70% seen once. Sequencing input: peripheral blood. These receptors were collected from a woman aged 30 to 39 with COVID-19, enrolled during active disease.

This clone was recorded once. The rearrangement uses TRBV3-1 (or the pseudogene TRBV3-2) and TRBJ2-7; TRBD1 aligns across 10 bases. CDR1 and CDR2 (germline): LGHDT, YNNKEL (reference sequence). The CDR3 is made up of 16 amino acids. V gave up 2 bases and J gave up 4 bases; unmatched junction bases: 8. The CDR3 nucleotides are TGTGCCAGCAGCCAATGGGGGGGACAGGGGAGTTACGAGCAGTACTTC. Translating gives CASSQWGGQGSYEQYF.

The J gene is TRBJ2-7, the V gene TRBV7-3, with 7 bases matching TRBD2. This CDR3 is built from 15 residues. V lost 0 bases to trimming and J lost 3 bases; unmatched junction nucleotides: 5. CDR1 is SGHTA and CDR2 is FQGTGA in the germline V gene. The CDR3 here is CASSLTGGRIYEQYF. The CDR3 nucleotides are TGTGCCAGCAGCTTAACGGGCGGGAGAATCTACGAGCAGTACTTC.

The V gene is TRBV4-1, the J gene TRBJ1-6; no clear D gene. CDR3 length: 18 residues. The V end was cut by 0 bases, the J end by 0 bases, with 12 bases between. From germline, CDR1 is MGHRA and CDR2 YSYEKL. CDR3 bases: TGCGCCAGCAGCCAAGATCACGGTCAGGTCTCCTATAATTCACCCCTCCACTTT. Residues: CASSQDHGQVSYNSPLHF.

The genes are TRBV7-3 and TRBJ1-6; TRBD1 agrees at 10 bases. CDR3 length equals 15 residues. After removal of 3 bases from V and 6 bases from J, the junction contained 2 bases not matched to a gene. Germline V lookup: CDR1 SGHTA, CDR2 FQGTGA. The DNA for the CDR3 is TGTGCCAGCAGCTTCGGGACAGGGGCTAATTCACCCCTCCACTTT. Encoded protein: CASSFGTGANSPLHF.

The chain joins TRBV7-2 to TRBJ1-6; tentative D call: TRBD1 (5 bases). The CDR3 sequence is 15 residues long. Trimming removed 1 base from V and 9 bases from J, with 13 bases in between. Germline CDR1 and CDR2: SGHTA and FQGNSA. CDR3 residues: CASSLGGTGGSPLHF. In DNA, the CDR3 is TGTGCCAGCAGCTTAGGGGGCACGGGCGGTTCACCCCTCCACTTT.

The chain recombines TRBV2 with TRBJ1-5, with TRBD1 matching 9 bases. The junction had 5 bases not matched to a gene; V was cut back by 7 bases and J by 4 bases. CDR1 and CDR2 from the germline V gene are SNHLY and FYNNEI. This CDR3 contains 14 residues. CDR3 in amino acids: CASTGQGKNQPQHF. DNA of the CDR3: TGTGCCAGCACCGGACAGGGGAAGAATCAGCCCCAGCATTTT.

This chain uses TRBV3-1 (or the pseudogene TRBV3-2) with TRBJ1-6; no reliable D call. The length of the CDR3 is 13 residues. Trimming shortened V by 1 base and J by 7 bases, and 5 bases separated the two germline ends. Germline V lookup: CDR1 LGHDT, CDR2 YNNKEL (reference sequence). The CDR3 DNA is TGTGCCAGCAGCCAAGTCGGGAATTCACCCCTCCACTTT. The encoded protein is CASSQVGNSPLHF.

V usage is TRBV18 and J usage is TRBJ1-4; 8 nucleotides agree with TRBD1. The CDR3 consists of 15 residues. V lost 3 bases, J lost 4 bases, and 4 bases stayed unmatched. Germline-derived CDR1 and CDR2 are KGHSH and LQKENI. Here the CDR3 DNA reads TGTGCCAGCTCACCCCGGACAGGGAGTAATGAAAAACTGTTTTTT. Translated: CASSPRTGSNEKLFF.